The sequence of this TCR beta chain was determined in a study of CD8+ T cells in alopecia areata. RNA, once extracted, was reverse transcribed into cDNA for use as the sequencing template. Profiling relied on immunoSEQ multiplex PCR, and the TCRdb table lists in-frame clones only, not all of them. The sample shows roughly 150,000 clones, around 50% of them seen only once. Unmatched junction bases numbered 15, after V lost 5 bases and J lost 3 bases. The CDR3 is 17 residues long. CDR1 is SGHTA, CDR2 FQGNSA, per germline. This clone is a singleton in its sample. The target antigen is unknown. Study-wide results and caveats: Patients shared TCRs less clearly than mice did, possibly for HLA-related reasons.

Sequenced here: CD8+ T cells sorted from blood, sampled at week 0. The chain has TRBV7-2 and TRBJ2-5; 7 bases are a match to TRBD2. The TCR originated in a human donor with alopecia areata. The CDR3 nucleotides read TGTGCCAGCAGCCCGGGAACTAGCGCGGTTCCCAAAGAGACCCAGTACTTC. Protein sequence: CASSPGTSAVPKETQYF.